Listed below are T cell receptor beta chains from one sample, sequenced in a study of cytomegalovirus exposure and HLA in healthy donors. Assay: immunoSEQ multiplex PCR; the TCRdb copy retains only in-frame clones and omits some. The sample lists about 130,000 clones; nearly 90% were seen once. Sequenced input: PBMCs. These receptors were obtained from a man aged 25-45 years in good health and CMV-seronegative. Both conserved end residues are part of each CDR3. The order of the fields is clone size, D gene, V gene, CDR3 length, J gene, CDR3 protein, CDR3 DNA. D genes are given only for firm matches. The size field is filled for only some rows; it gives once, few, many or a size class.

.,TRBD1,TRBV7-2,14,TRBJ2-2,CASGQGGVTGELFF,TGTGCCAGCGGACAGGGGGGAGTCACCGGGGAGCTGTTTTTT
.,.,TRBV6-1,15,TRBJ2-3,CASMRSSAGQDTQYF,TGTGCCAGCATGAGGTCGTCGGCGGGGCAGGATACGCAGTATTTT
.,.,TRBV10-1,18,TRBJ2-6,CASKTSGTPISGANVLTF,TGCGCCAGCAAAACCTCCGGGACACCGATCTCTGGGGCCAACGTCCTGACTTTC
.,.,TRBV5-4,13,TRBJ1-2,CASSLPQRRGYTF,TGTGCCAGCAGCTTGCCTCAACGGAGGGGCTACACCTTC
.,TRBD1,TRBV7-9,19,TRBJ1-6,CASSLEGFLWTGRNSPLHF,TGTGCCAGCAGCTTAGAAGGTTTTCTATGGACAGGGAGGAATTCACCCCTCCACTTT
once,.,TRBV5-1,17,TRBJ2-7,CASSPRLTSSPPYEQYF,TGCGCCAGCAGCCCAAGATTGACATCCTCACCGCCCTACGAGCAGTACTTC
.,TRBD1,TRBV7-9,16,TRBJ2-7,CASSLRPGGASYEQYF,TGTGCCAGCAGCTTAAGGCCAGGGGGCGCGTCCTACGAGCAGTACTTC
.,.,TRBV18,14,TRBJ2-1,CASSPIERGNEQFF,TGTGCCAGCTCACCAATAGAAAGGGGTAATGAGCAGTTCTTC
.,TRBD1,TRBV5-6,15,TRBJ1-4,CASSSQGAVDEKLFF,TGTGCCAGCAGCTCCCAGGGGGCCGTGGATGAAAAACTGTTTTTT
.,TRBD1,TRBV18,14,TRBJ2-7,CASSRDRDRAEQYF,TGTGCCAGCTCACGGGACCGGGACAGGGCCGAGCAGTACTTC
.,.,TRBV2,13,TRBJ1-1,CASTIQGNTEAFF,TGTGCCAGCACTATACAGGGGAACACTGAAGCTTTCTTT
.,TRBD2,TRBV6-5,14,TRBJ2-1,CASSRDGGYNEQFF,TGTGCCAGCAGTCGGGACGGGGGGTACAATGAGCAGTTCTTC
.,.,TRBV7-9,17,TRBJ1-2,CASSLTSIDRPTYGYTF,TGTGCCAGCAGCTTAACCTCTATAGACAGACCCACCTATGGCTACACCTTC
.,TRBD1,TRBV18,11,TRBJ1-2,CASSSQGGYTF,TGTGCCAGCTCATCACAGGGGGGCTACACCTTC
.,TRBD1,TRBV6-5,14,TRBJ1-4,CASSYSGQGEKLFF,TGTGCCAGCAGTTACTCGGGACAGGGTGAAAAACTGTTTTTT
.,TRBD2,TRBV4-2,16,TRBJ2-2,CASSQASGGAAGELFF,TGTGCCAGCAGCCAAGCGAGCGGGGGGGCGGCCGGGGAGCTGTTTTTT
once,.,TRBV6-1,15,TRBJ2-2,CASRDAQGTSGELFF,TGTGCCAGCAGGGACGCCCAGGGGACGTCCGGGGAGCTGTTTTTT
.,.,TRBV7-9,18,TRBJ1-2,CASSLPAGASKKGYGYTF,TGTGCCAGCAGCTTACCAGCGGGGGCGAGCAAAAAAGGCTATGGCTACACCTTC
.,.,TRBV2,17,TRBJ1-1,CASTNFWEASGSTEAFF,TGTGCCAGCACCAACTTCTGGGAGGCCTCCGGGAGCACTGAAGCTTTCTTT
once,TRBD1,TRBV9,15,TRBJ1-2,CASSPRPGQTYGYTF,TGTGCCAGCAGCCCTCGCCCGGGACAGACCTATGGCTACACCTTC
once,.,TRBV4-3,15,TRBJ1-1,CASSQDRGGGTEAFF,TGCGCCAGCAGCCAAGATCGGGGAGGGGGCACTGAAGCTTTCTTT
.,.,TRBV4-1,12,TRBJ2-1,CASSQSYNEQFF,TGCGCCAGCAGCCAATCCTATAATGAGCAGTTCTTC